Following are 27 T cell receptor beta chains from one sample sequenced in a study of CD8 T cells in Susac syndrome. Reverse transcription used about 0.5 to 1 ug RNA and random hexamers. One entry per CDR3 protein, called by TCRdb with MiXCR from the immunoSEQ multiplex PCR reads. The table lists around 81,000 distinct CDR3 sequences, over 85% of them singletons. Sequenced material: CD8+ T cells from PBMCs. These receptors all come from a human donor with Susac syndrome.

This clonotype came up once. This chain joins TRBV7-2 and TRBJ2-5; D ambiguous. Germline V gene lookup returns CDR1 SGHTA and CDR2 FQGNSA. With 5 bases removed from V and 4 bases from J, the gap between germline ends came to 11 bases. The CDR3 is made up of 13 amino acids. CDR3 DNA: TGTGCCAGCAGCCCCTCCGGCCCAGAGACCCAGTACTTC. Protein: CASSPSGPETQYF.

The chain has TRBV7-9 and TRBJ2-7; 7 nucleotides agree with TRBD1. This CDR3 is built from 14 residues. Germline lookup yields CDR1 SEHNR and CDR2 FQNEAQ (reference sequence). Losses at the gene ends were 4 bases for V and 3 bases for J; bases not matched to a gene: 6. CDR3 coding DNA: TGTGCCAGCAGCTCTCCGGGACAGTACTACGAGCAGTACTTC. Translated: CASSSPGQYYEQYF.

V usage is TRBV20-1 and J usage is TRBJ2-3; 8 bases match TRBD2. This CDR3 has 16 amino acids. The germline gives CDR1 DFQATT, CDR2 SNEGSKA (reference sequence). J was trimmed by 4 bases and V by 3 bases; bases with no gene match: 12. CDR3 amino acids: CSARRLAGRPADTQYF. CDR3 DNA: TGCAGTGCTAGGAGGCTAGCGGGTAGGCCTGCAGATACGCAGTATTTT.

The rearrangement joins TRBV28 to TRBJ1-1; D gene unclear. Trimming left V 2 bases short and J 0 bases short, with 13 bases between. CDR1 is MDHEN, CDR2 SYDVKM, per germline. CDR3 length equals 16 residues. DNA of the CDR3: TGTGCCAGCAGTTTAGTTTGGGTTAACATGAACACTGAAGCTTTCTTT. It is translated as CASSLVWVNMNTEAFF.

The chain uses TRBV2 and TRBJ2-5; D perhaps matches TRBD1 (6 bases). Trimming took 8 bases from V and 0 from J, leaving 19 bases between them. CDR3 length: 16 amino acids. Germline lookup yields CDR1 SNHLY and CDR2 FYNNEI. In DNA, the CDR3 is TGTGCCAGCTCTTTCTCTTGGGGACACGACCAAGAGACCCAGTACTTC. This gives the protein CASSFSWGHDQETQYF.

The chain links TRBV7-9 to TRBJ2-7; 8 bases are shared with TRBD1. After removal of 5 bases from V and 5 bases from J, the junction contained 5 bases not matched to a gene. Germline V gives CDR1 SEHNR, CDR2 FQNEAQ (reference sequence). CDR3 size: 13 residues. CDR3 nucleotide sequence: TGTGCCAGCAGCCCGGACAGGGCCCACGAGCAGTACTTC. Translated: CASSPDRAHEQYF.

This chain connects TRBV29-1 to TRBJ2-7, with 8 bases lining up with TRBD1. This CDR3 region has 13 residues. The germline CDR1 and CDR2 sequences are SQVTM and ANQGSEA. Trimming removed 6 bases from V and 5 bases from J; junction bases left unmatched: 9. Here the CDR3 DNA reads TGCAGCGTGGCCCGGACAGGGACGGACGAGCAGTACTTC. This codes for CSVARTGTDEQYF.

This rearrangement joins TRBV13 to TRBJ2-3; TRBD1 agrees at 7 bases. The CDR3 spans 14 residues. J lost 6 bases, V lost 5 bases, and 8 bases had no gene match. Germline V gene sequence: CDR1 PRHDT, CDR2 FYEKMQ (reference sequence). The CDR3 here is CASSRDSERDTQYF. Written as DNA, the CDR3 is TGTGCCAGCAGCCGGGACAGCGAAAGGGATACGCAGTATTTT.

The chain is built from TRBV29-1 and TRBJ2-3, with a possible D match to TRBD2 (6 bases). CDR1 is SQVTM, CDR2 ANQGSEA, per germline. V lost 2 bases and J lost 7, with 19 bases in between. The CDR3 consists of 15 residues. The CDR3 here is CSVELWTHREYTQYF. CDR3 bases: TGCAGCGTTGAATTGTGGACCCACCGGGAGTATACGCAGTATTTT.

The chain uses TRBV2 and TRBJ2-1; maybe TRBD2 (7 bases). This CDR3 contains 15 residues. V was shortened by 3 bases and J by 9 bases, with 18 bases between the two germline ends. CDR1 and CDR2 (germline): SNHLY, FYNNEI. The chain's CDR3 is CASSERGGKKSEQFF. The DNA for the CDR3 is TGTGCCAGCAGTGAGAGGGGGGGGAAGAAAAGTGAGCAGTTCTTC.

This rearrangement joins TRBV6-5 to TRBJ2-3; no definite D call. This CDR3 has 17 residues. V was clipped by 1 base and J by 1 base, with 15 bases between them. The germline CDR1 and CDR2 sequences are MNHEY and SVGAGI. The CDR3 DNA reads as TGTGCCAGCAGTTACTTGCCAGAAAGGGCCCGCACAGATACGCAGTATTTT. Translation: CASSYLPERARTDTQYF.

The rearrangement joins TRBV5-1 to TRBJ2-5; 10 nucleotides match TRBD1. Germline values: CDR1 SGHRS, CDR2 YFSETQ. CDR3 length equals 16 residues. Unmatched junction bases numbered 10, after V lost 4 bases and J lost 4 bases. CDR3 sequence: CASSPQTGTGVETQYF. The CDR3 nucleotides are TGCGCCAGCAGCCCGCAAACCGGGACAGGGGTAGAGACCCAGTACTTC.

This chain connects TRBV27 to TRBJ2-7; 8 positions agree with TRBD2. Germline CDR1 is MNHEY and CDR2 is SMNVEV (reference sequence). The junction had 3 bases not matched to a gene; V was cut back by 6 bases and J by 2 bases. The CDR3 loop spans 13 amino acids. CDR3 in DNA: TGTGCCAGCAGACTAGCGGTTGCCTACGAGCAGTACTTC. It yields the protein CASRLAVAYEQYF.

This chain connects TRBV5-4 to TRBJ2-5, with 9 bases that match TRBD2. Germline values: CDR1 SGHNT, CDR2 YYREEE (reference sequence). The length of the CDR3 is 15 residues. The V segment lost 3 bases and the J segment 2 bases; nucleotides outside the gene matches: 5. In DNA form, the CDR3 reads TGTGCCAGCAGCTGGGGACTAGCAGAACAAGAGACCCAGTACTTC. As protein: CASSWGLAEQETQYF.

The rearrangement uses TRBV30 and TRBJ1-1, with D unclear. Between the trimmed V and J ends, which lost 3 bases and 7 bases, there was a span of 6 bases. Germline V gene sequence: CDR1 GTSNPN, CDR2 SVGIG (reference sequence). The CDR3 runs to 10 residues. The CDR3 sequence is CAWRGIEAFF. The CDR3 region has the DNA TGTGCCTGGAGAGGGATTGAAGCTTTCTTT. The full variable domain, in which reference TRBV30 and TRBJ1-1 provide the parts outside the CDR3, is SQTIHQWPATLVQPVGSPLSLECTVEGTSNPNLYWYRQAAGRGLQLLFYSVGIGQISSEVPQNLSASRPQDRQFILSSKKLLLSDSGFYLCAWRGIEAFFGQGTRLTVV.

The chain combines TRBV27 with TRBJ2-1; D possibly corresponds to TRBD1 (6 bases). This CDR3 region has 16 residues. Germline CDR1 and CDR2: MNHEY and SMNVEV (reference sequence). V lost 5 bases to trimming and J lost 7 bases, with 21 bases between them. CDR3 DNA sequence: TGTGCCAGCAGTCCCTCAACAGGGTCTCTCGCAAATGAGCAGTTCTTC. Translated: CASSPSTGSLANEQFF.

The chain carries TRBV29-1 and TRBJ2-5; perhaps D is TRBD1 or TRBD2 (5 bases each). Trimming took 0 bases from V and 5 from J, leaving 13 bases between them. CDR3 length equals 14 residues. In germline, CDR1 is SQVTM, CDR2 ANQGSEA. The DNA of the CDR3 is TGCAGCGTTGAAGATCAGGGCAGGGAGGAGACCCAGTACTTC. Protein: CSVEDQGREETQYF.

This clonotype showed up just once. The chain links TRBV3-1 to TRBJ2-7; D ambiguous. V was shortened by 3 bases and J by 2 bases, with 14 bases between the two germline ends. Germline-derived CDR1 and CDR2 are LGHDT and YNNKEL (reference sequence). This CDR3 contains 15 residues. The CDR3 here is CASSQFQTGAYEQYF. Written as DNA, the CDR3 is TGTGCCAGCAGCCAGTTCCAAACTGGGGCCTACGAGCAGTACTTC.

The V call is TRBV27, the J call TRBJ2-5; D is unresolved. Per the germline V gene, CDR1 is MNHEY and CDR2 is SMNVEV (reference sequence). Trimming took off 7 bases at V and 7 bases at J, with 13 bases between the two ends. The CDR3 runs 12 residues. The DNA of the CDR3 is TGTGCCAGCAATCTTCCTGGTGGGACCCAGTACTTC. This codes for CASNLPGGTQYF.

The CDR3 region is CASSLEHPSGANVLTF. The DNA of the CDR3 is TGCGCCAGCAGCTTGGAACACCCCTCTGGGGCCAACGTCCTGACTTTC. The chain couples TRBV5-1 to TRBJ2-6; D call uncertain. Between the trimmed V and J ends, which lost 0 bases and 0 bases, there was a span of 7 bases. The germline V gene has CDR1 SGHRS and CDR2 YFSETQ. This CDR3 is 16 amino acids long.

The chain couples TRBV24-1 to TRBJ1-1; a possible D gene is TRBD1 (6 bases). The ends were cut back, 5 bases at V and 6 bases at J, with 12 bases in the middle. CDR3 length: 13 residues. Germline-derived CDR1 and CDR2 are KGHDR and SFDVKD. CDR3 region: CATSGFPGAEAFF. The DNA for the CDR3 is TGTGCCACCAGTGGGTTCCCAGGGGCTGAAGCTTTCTTT.

This sequence joins TRBV6-2 or TRBV6-3 and TRBJ1-1; no reliable D call. The CDR3 is made up of 11 amino acids. From germline, CDR1 is MNHEY and CDR2 SVGEGT. V shed 3 bases and J shed 4 bases, with 3 bases lying between them. Written as DNA, the CDR3 is TGTGCCAGCAGTTATCCCACTGAAGCTTTCTTT. Translation: CASSYPTEAFF.

In its sample, this clonotype is medium-sized. This rearrangement joins TRBV7-9 to TRBJ1-2; unclear D gene. The CDR3 sequence is 14 residues long. The V gene's germline CDR1 is SEHNR and CDR2 FQNEAQ (reference sequence). Trimming removed 5 bases from V and 3 bases from J, with 13 bases in between. DNA of the CDR3: TGTGCCAGCAGCGAGTCCAGCGTATACTATGGCTACACCTTC. As protein: CASSESSVYYGYTF.

This sequence joins TRBV5-4 and TRBJ2-3; D call uncertain. Per germline, CDR1 SGHNT and CDR2 YYREEE (reference sequence). Trimming took 0 bases from V and 0 from J, leaving 11 bases between them. This CDR3 comprises 16 residues. CDR3 nucleotide sequence: TGTGCCAGCAGCTTGGATATGGGGATTAGCACAGATACGCAGTATTTT. This gives the protein CASSLDMGISTDTQYF.

The chain has TRBV12-3 or TRBV12-4 and TRBJ2-2, with D unclear. The CDR3 is 12 residues long. Trimming removed 7 bases from V and 7 bases from J, with 10 bases in between. The CDR3 loop is CASTIQVGELFF. The CDR3 bases are TGTGCCAGCACCATCCAGGTCGGGGAGCTGTTTTTT.

The chain is built from TRBV13 and TRBJ2-5; a possible D gene is TRBD2 (5 bases). The CDR3 contains 12 residues. V dropped 5 bases and J dropped 5 bases, with 9 bases sitting between them. Germline V lookup: CDR1 PRHDT, CDR2 FYEKMQ (reference sequence). The CDR3 nucleotides read TGTGCCAGCAGCCCGGGGTCGGAGACCCAGTACTTC. This encodes CASSPGSETQYF.

V is TRBV13 and J is TRBJ2-7; D unresolved. Trimming took 5 bases from V and 2 from J, leaving 7 bases between them. CDR3 size: 12 residues. Germline CDR1 reads PRHDT; CDR2 reads FYEKMQ (reference sequence). The CDR3 DNA follows: TGTGCCAGCAGCAAAACAGCCTACGAGCAGTACTTC. Protein product: CASSKTAYEQYF. The full variable domain, rest sourced from reference TRBV13 and TRBJ2-7, is AAGVIQSPRHLIKEKRETATLKCYPIPRHDTVYWYQQGPGQDPQFLISFYEKMQSDKGSIPDRFSAQQFSDYHSELNMSSLELGDSALYFCASSKTAYEQYFGPGTRLTVT.